This T cell receptor (beta chain) was recorded in a study of T cell responses to AZD1222 COVID-19 vaccine. Whole-study results and caveats: In the spike-specific TCR repertoire, nearly half reportedly target unmutated variant regions. Spike-spanning, vaccine-associated CD4 TCRs were dominant at 160-218 and 743-854. Baseline serology detected seropositivity in only six or seven AZD1222 recipients. Sampling captured repertoires only after the peak T cell response.

As for this clone: The target antigen is unknown.

Germline V gene data show CDR1 as SEHNR and CDR2 as FQNEAQ (reference sequence). CDR3 length: 12 residues. Trimming took off 11 bases at V and 1 base at J, with 11 bases between the two ends. Assay used: immunoSEQ multiplex PCR; TCRdb lists only in-frame clones, some missing. The sample holds some 150,000 clones, approximately 90% seen once. This TCR was recovered from an adult who received the AZD1222 COVID-19 vaccine. J is TRBJ2-5 and V is TRBV7-9; a weak D match, TRBD2 (5 bases). The sample consisted of peripheral blood, taken 28 days after the second AZD1222 dose. The CDR3 DNA sequence: TGTGCCCTAGCCGGGCCCCAAGAGACCCAGTACTTC. Encoded protein: CALAGPQETQYF.